This section outlines one TCR beta chain sequence together with its context. What it recognizes is unknown. The length of the CDR3 is 12 residues. Germline assignment: CDR1 SGHTA and CDR2 FQGNSA. V shed 5 bases and J shed 8 bases, with 12 bases lying between them. Sequencing of TCR beta, carried out with a high-throughput approach, was applied to CD8+ and CD4+ T cells from the blood. Negative isolation yielded the CD8+ and CD4+ T cells, while FACS enriched the TEMRA cells. The data stem from a study of CD8 T cells in Susac syndrome. Random-hexamer reverse transcription was applied to about 0.5 to 1 ug RNA. The method of amplification for TCR beta CDR3 was immunoSEQ multiplex PCR, covering 54 Vbeta and 13 Jbeta. MiXCR, run by TCRdb on the immunoSEQ multiplex PCR reads, gives a single entry per CDR3 protein. This table has 150,000 to 200,000 distinct CDR3 sequences, about 93% appearing once. Whole-study findings and limits: An acknowledgment was made by the study that its TCR sequencing and HLA analysis involved relatively few individuals.

The gene calls are TRBV7-2 and TRBJ1-2; D gene uncertain. What was sequenced was CD4+ T cells from PBMCs. The origin of this receptor is a human donor in good health. CDR3 sequence: CASSNRFIGYTF. In nucleotides, the CDR3 is TGTGCCAGCAGCAACCGATTCATAGGCTACACCTTC.